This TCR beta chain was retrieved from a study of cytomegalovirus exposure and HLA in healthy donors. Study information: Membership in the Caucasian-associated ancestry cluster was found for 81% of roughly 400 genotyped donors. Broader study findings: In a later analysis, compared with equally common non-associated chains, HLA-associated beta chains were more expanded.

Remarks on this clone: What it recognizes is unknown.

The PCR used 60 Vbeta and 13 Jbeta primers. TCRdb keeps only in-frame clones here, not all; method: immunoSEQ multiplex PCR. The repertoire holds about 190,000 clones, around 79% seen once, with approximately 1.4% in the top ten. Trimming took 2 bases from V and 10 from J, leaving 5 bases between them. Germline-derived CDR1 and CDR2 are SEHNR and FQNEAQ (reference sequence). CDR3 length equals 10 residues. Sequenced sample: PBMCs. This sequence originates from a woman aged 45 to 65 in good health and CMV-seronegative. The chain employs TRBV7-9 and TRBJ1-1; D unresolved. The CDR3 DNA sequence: TGTGCCAGCAGCTTAATTCGAGCTTTCTTT. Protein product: CASSLIRAFF.